One and the same sample provided the 18 T cell receptor beta chains below, sequenced in a study of blood T cell repertoires in COVID-19. The method was immunoSEQ multiplex PCR; TCRdb's version includes in-frame clones alone and lacks a portion of them. The data contain fewer than 250,000 clones, 85% to 90% of them singletons. Sequencing was done on a sample of peripheral blood. The source of these receptors is a man in his forties or fifties with COVID-19, enrolled during active disease.

In nucleotides, the CDR3 is TGTGCCAGCAGTTACTGGAACCCGGGGGACCGGGAGATAAACACTGAAGCTTTCTTT. Its protein product is CASSYWNPGDREINTEAFF. V gene TRBV6-7 combines with J gene TRBJ1-1; tentatively, D is TRBD1 (5 bases). TRBV6-7 is reported as an ORF; its role is uncertain. CDR3 length: 19 residues. Trimming took off 1 base at V and 2 bases at J, with 23 bases between the two ends.

The rearrangement links TRBV12-3 or TRBV12-4 to TRBJ1-4; 7 bases match TRBD1. The CDR3 contains 13 residues. J gave up 5 bases and V 6 bases, and 3 bases lay outside the gene matches. The CDR3 protein is CASSPGQNEKLFF. The CDR3 region has the DNA TGTGCCAGCAGCCCGGGACAGAATGAAAAACTGTTTTTT.

The chain links TRBV7-3 to TRBJ1-1, with D unclear. Germline values: CDR1 SGHTA, CDR2 FQGTGA. The CDR3 has 15 residues. V lost 4 bases and J 1 base, leaving 13 bases between the germline ends. The chain's CDR3 is CASSSRGGENTEAFF. The DNA of the CDR3 is TGTGCCAGCAGCTCGCGAGGAGGAGAGAACACTGAAGCTTTCTTT.

The chain uses TRBV11-1 and TRBJ1-2; TRBD1 is a possible D gene (5 bases). This CDR3 is built from 13 residues. Trimming stripped 3 bases from V and 4 bases from J, with 9 bases between. CDR1 is SGHAT, CDR2 FQDESV, per germline (reference sequence). CDR3 DNA: TGTGCCAGCAGCTTTCAGGGAATCTATGGCTACACCTTC. Its translation is CASSFQGIYGYTF.

The rearrangement links TRBV30 to TRBJ2-6, with 10 bases lining up with TRBD1. Germline V gene lookup returns CDR1 GTSNPN and CDR2 SVGIG (reference sequence). The CDR3 runs to 20 residues. J was trimmed by 2 bases and V by 3 bases; bases with no gene match: 16. The CDR3 DNA is TGTGCCTGGAGCCCCCAACCGGGACAGGGGCATGAAACTGGGGCCAACGTCCTGACTTTC. Its translation is CAWSPQPGQGHETGANVLTF.

The chain employs TRBV5-5 and TRBJ1-5, with D tentatively TRBD1 (5 bases). V was shortened by 1 base and J by 5 bases, with 10 bases between the two germline ends. The germline V gene encodes CDR1 SGHKS and CDR2 YYEKEE (reference sequence). The CDR3 runs 14 residues. The CDR3 DNA is TGTGCCAGCAGCTTGACGACAGATTATCAGCCCCAGCATTTT. Translated: CASSLTTDYQPQHF. Complete variable domain (other parts from reference TRBV5-5 and TRBJ1-5): DAGVTQSPTHLIKTRGQQVTLRCSPISGHKSVSWYQQVLGQGPQFIFQYYEKEERGRGNFPDRFSARQFPNYSSELNVNALLLGDSALYLCASSLTTDYQPQHFGDGTRLSIL.

This chain's CDR3 is CASTTGTGLDYGYTF. DNA of the CDR3: TGTGCCAGCACCACCGGGACAGGGCTCGACTATGGCTACACCTTC. The chain employs TRBV6-6 and TRBJ1-2; 9 bases agree with TRBD1. After removal of 7 bases from V and 3 bases from J, the junction contained 9 bases not matched to a gene. The length of the CDR3 is 15 residues. Per germline, CDR1 MNHNY and CDR2 SVGAGI (reference sequence).

The chain combines TRBV29-1 with TRBJ2-7; tentative D call: TRBD2 (5 bases). The CDR3 covers 15 residues. Trimming took 7 bases from V and 2 from J, leaving 21 bases between them. Germline CDR1 reads SQVTM; CDR2 reads ANQGSEA. The CDR3 region is CSARGNPSEAYEQYF. The CDR3 DNA follows: TGCAGCGCCCGAGGTAATCCCTCGGAGGCCTACGAGCAGTACTTC.

The rearrangement links TRBV24-1 to TRBJ2-3; no clear D. Between the trimmed V and J ends, which lost 3 bases and 6 bases, there was a span of 9 bases. The germline CDR1 and CDR2 sequences are KGHDR and SFDVKD. This CDR3 has 13 amino acids. The CDR3 is CATSDPSTDTQYF. CDR3 bases: TGTGCCACCAGTGATCCTAGTACCGATACGCAGTATTTT.

The J gene is TRBJ1-4, the V gene TRBV30; no clear D. The germline V gene encodes CDR1 GTSNPN and CDR2 SVGIG (reference sequence). Deletions cut 4 bases from V and 7 bases from J, with 10 bases between. This CDR3 spans 12 amino acids. The CDR3 DNA sequence: TGTGCCTGGACAGGATCTTTTGAAAAACTGTTTTTT. As protein: CAWTGSFEKLFF.

The rearrangement uses TRBV27 and TRBJ2-7; D is possibly TRBD1 (5 bases). Germline V CDR1 and CDR2: MNHEY, SMNVEV (reference sequence). V lost 4 bases and J lost 4, with 14 bases in between. CDR3 length equals 14 residues. The CDR3 bases are TGTGCCAGCAGTTACTCAGGGTTTGGGTACGAGCAGTACTTC. Translated: CASSYSGFGYEQYF.

This clone was seen only once. The chain joins TRBV7-9 to TRBJ2-1; 9 bases match TRBD2. CDR3 length equals 19 residues. V shed 1 base and J 5 bases; nucleotides not matched to a gene: 15. CDR1 is SEHNR, CDR2 FQNEAQ, per germline (reference sequence). CDR3 protein: CASSLEGLGSGSGDNEQFF. The CDR3 nucleotides are TGTGCCAGCAGCTTAGAAGGTCTAGGTAGCGGGAGTGGAGACAATGAGCAGTTCTTC.

As concerns this clone: The sample carries other DNA sequences with the same CDR3. This sequence joins TRBV12-3 or TRBV12-4 and TRBJ2-7; D unclear. The CDR3 is 12 residues long. Trimming took off 2 bases at V and 3 bases at J, with 5 bases between the two ends. CDR3 nucleotide sequence: TGTGCCAGCAGTTTATCAGGCTACGAGCAGTACTTC. Translating it yields CASSLSGYEQYF.

V gene TRBV19 combines with J gene TRBJ2-2, with D perhaps matching TRBD1 (6 bases). The CDR3 has 15 residues. Germline V CDR1 and CDR2: LNHDA, SQIVND (reference sequence). The V gene lost 7 bases and the J gene lost 0 bases, with 12 bases spanning the gap. The CDR3 here is CASTRQATNTGELFF. DNA of the CDR3: TGTGCCAGTACCCGACAGGCAACGAACACCGGGGAGCTGTTTTTT.

This chain links TRBV7-3 with TRBJ2-1; 15 nucleotides align to TRBD2. With V trimmed by 5 bases and J by 5 bases, 4 bases remained unmatched. The CDR3 spans 16 residues. Germline CDR1 SGHTA, CDR2 FQGTGA. The CDR3 DNA follows: TGTGCCAGCAGCACCGGACTAGCGGGAGGGAACAATGAGCAGTTCTTC. This sequence encodes CASSTGLAGGNNEQFF. Full variable domain (missing parts from reference TRBV7-3 and TRBJ2-1): GAGVSQTPSNKVTEKGKYVELRCDPISGHTALYWYRQSLGQGPEFLIYFQGTGAADDSGLPNDRFFAVRPEGSVSTLKIQRTERGDSAVYLCASSTGLAGGNNEQFFGPGTRLTVL.

The chain combines TRBV6-5 with TRBJ2-7; 7 nucleotides match TRBD2. This CDR3 is built from 15 residues. V dropped 2 bases and J dropped 2; count of bases not matched to a gene: 6. CDR1 MNHEY and CDR2 SVGAGI come from the germline V gene. DNA of the CDR3: TGTGCCAGCAGTTACAACCTAGGACTAGCCTACGAGCAGTACTTC. Translated: CASSYNLGLAYEQYF.

This chain uses TRBV18 with TRBJ2-2; D is unclear. V was shortened by 3 bases and J by 5 bases, with 16 bases between the two germline ends. The CDR3 sequence is 16 residues long. Germline V lookup: CDR1 KGHSH, CDR2 LQKENI. CDR3 in amino acids: CASSPAATERTGELFF. The CDR3 DNA reads TGTGCCAGCTCACCCGCGGCGACCGAACGAACCGGGGAGCTGTTTTTT. The whole variable domain, filled in from reference TRBV18 and TRBJ2-2, reads NAGVMQNPRHLVRRRGQEARLRCSPMKGHSHVYWYRQLPEEGLKFMVYLQKENIIDESGMPKERFSAEFPKEGPSILRIQQVVRGDSAAYFCASSPAATERTGELFFGEGSRLTVL.

The genes are TRBV30 and TRBJ1-6; D gene ambiguous. The V gene's germline CDR1 is GTSNPN and CDR2 SVGIG (reference sequence). V lost 6 bases, J lost 8 bases, and 20 bases lay in between. The CDR3 runs 15 residues. The CDR3 coding sequence is TGTGCCTGCGCCCTGGCGGGGTCCGCGGATTCACCCCTCCACTTT. This codes for CACALAGSADSPLHF.